This T cell receptor (beta chain) was profiled in a study of identical twins. The study, taken as a whole, reports: Sharing of beta out-of-frame sequences by twins showed a weaker excess. Compared with unrelated sharing, twin-shared out-of-frame alpha sequences had more low-probability sequences.

TCRdb redid the calling of the 5' RACE reads with MiXCR, one entry per CDR3 protein. Of roughly 720,000 distinct CDR3 sequences listed, around a sixth are singletons. Trimming removed 1 base at V and 6 bases at J, with 1 base between. The CDR3 has 11 residues. Germline-derived CDR1 and CDR2 are LNHNV and YYDKDF (reference sequence). This clonotype was seen ten or more times. What it binds is unknown. These records were also assigned to another study, of T cells expressing NK-cell markers. As that report states: In several experiments, sorting was restricted to alpha-beta TCR T cells by an anti-gamma-delta TCR antibody.

The V call is TRBV15, the J call TRBJ2-1; D remains ambiguous. Sequencing was performed on PBMCs. The TCR was taken from a woman under 30 in good health. The CDR3 protein is CATSRVNEQFF. The CDR3 region has the DNA TGTGCCACCAGCAGAGTCAATGAGCAGTTCTTC.